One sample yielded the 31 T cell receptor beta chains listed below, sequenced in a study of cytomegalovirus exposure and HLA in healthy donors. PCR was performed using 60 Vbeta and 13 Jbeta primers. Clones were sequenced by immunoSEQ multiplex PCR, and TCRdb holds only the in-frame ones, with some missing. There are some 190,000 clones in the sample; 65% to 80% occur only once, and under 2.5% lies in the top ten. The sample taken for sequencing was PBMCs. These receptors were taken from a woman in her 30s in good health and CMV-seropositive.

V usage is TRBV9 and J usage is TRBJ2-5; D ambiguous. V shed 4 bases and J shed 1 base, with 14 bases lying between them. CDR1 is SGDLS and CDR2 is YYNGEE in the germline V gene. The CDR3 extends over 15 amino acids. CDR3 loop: CASSLRGRTQETQYF. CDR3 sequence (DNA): TGTGCCAGCAGCCTCAGAGGTAGAACCCAAGAGACCCAGTACTTC.

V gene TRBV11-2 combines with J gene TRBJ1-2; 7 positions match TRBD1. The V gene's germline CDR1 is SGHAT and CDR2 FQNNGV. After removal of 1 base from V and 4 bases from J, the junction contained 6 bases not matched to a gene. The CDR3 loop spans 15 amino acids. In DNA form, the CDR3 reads TGTGCCAGCAGCTTAGCACGCGGACAGGTCTATGGCTACACCTTC. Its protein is CASSLARGQVYGYTF.

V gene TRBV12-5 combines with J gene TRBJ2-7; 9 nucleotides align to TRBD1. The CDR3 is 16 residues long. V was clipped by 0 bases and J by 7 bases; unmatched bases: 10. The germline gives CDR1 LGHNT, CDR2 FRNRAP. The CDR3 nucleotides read TGTGCTAGTGGTTTGGTACTGGACAGGGGAGTTTGGGAGCAGTACTTC. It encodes CASGLVLDRGVWEQYF. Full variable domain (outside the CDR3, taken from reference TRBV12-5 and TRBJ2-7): DARVTQTPRHKVTEMGQEVTMRCQPILGHNTVFWYRQTMMQGLELLAYFRNRAPLDDSGMPKDRFSAEMPDATLATLKIQPSEPRDSAVYFCASGLVLDRGVWEQYFGPGTRLTVT.

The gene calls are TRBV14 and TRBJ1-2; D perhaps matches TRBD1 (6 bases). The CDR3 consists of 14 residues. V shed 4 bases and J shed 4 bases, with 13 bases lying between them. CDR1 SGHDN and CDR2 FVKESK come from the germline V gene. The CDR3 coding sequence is TGTGCCAGCAGCCCCTGGACAGCGGCCTATGGCTACACCTTC. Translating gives CASSPWTAAYGYTF.

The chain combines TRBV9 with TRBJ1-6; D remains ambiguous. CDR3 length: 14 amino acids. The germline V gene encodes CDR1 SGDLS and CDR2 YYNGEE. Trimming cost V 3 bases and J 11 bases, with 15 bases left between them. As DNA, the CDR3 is TGTGCCAGCAGCGCCGAAATCCCAGGCACACCCCTCCACTTT. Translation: CASSAEIPGTPLHF.

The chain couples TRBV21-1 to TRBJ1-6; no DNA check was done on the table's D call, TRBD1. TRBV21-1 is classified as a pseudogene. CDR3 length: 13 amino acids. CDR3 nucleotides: TGTGCCAGCATCCTTTCAGGGAAGTCACCCCTCCACTTT. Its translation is CASILSGKSPLHF.

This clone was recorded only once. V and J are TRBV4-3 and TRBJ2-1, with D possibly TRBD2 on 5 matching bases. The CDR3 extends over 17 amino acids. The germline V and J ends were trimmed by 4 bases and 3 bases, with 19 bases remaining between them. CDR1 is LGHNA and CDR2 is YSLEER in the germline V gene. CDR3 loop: CASSLIHRVEGYNEQFF. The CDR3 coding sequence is TGCGCCAGCAGCCTTATCCACCGCGTAGAGGGCTACAATGAGCAGTTCTTC.

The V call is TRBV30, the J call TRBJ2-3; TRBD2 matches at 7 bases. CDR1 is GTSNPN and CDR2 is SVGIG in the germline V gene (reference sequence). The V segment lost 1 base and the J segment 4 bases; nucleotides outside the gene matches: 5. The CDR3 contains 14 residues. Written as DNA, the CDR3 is TGTGCCTGGAGTGCGGGGGGAATTGCAGATACGCAGTATTTT. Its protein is CAWSAGGIADTQYF.

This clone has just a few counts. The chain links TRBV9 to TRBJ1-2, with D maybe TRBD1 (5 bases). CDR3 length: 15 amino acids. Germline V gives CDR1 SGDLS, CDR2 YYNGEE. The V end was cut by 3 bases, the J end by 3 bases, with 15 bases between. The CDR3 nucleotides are TGTGCCAGCAGCGCTGGTTACCAGGGCTACTATGGCTACACCTTC. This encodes CASSAGYQGYYGYTF.

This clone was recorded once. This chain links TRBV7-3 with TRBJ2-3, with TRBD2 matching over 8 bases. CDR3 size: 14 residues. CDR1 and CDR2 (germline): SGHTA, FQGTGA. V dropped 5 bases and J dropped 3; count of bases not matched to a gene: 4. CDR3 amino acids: CASSPRLATDTQYF. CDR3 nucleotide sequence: TGTGCCAGCAGCCCAAGACTAGCGACAGATACGCAGTATTTT.

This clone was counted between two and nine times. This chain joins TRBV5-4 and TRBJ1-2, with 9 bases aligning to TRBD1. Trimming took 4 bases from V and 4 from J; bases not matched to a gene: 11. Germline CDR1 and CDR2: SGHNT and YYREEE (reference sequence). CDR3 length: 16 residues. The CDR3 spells CASSKPGQGESYGYTF. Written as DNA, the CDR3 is TGTGCCAGCAGCAAACCGGGACAGGGAGAAAGCTATGGCTACACCTTC.

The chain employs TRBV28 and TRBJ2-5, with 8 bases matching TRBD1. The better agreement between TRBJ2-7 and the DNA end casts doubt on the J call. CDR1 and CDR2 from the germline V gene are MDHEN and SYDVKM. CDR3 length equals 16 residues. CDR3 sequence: CASSLSWTGSSYEQYF. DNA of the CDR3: TGTGCCAGCAGTTTAAGTTGGACAGGGAGCTCCTACGAGCAGTACTTC.

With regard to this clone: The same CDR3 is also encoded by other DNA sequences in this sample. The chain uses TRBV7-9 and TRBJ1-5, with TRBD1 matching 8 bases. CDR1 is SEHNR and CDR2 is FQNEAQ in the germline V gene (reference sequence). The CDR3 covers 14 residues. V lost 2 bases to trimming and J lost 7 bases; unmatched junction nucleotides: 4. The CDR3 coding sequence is TGTGCCAGCAGCTTAACAGGGGGGGGCCAGCCCCAGCATTTT. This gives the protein CASSLTGGGQPQHF.

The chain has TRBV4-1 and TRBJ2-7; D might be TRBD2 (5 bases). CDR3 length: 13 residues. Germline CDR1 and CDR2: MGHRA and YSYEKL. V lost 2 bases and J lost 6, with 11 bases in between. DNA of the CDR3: TGCGCCAGCAGCCAAAGGAGGACCGGCGAGCAGTACTTC. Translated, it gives CASSQRRTGEQYF.

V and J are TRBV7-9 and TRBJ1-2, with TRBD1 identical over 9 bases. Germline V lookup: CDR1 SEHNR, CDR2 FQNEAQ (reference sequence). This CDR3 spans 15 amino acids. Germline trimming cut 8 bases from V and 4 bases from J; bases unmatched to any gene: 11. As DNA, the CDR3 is TGTGCCAGCGCCCAGTACAGGGGGCAAAGCTATGGCTACACCTTC. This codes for CASAQYRGQSYGYTF.

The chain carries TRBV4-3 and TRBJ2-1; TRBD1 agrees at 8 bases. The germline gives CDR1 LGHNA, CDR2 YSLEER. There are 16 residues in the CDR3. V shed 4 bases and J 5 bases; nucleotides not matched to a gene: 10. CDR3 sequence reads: CASSRILQGGHNEQFF. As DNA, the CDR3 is TGCGCCAGCAGCCGGATCTTACAGGGGGGCCACAATGAGCAGTTCTTC.

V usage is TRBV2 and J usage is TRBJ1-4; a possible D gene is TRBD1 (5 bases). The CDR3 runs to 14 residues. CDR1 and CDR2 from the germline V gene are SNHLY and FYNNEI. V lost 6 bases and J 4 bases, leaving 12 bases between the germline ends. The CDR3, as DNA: TGTGCCAGCAGGGGGAGGGGACTTAATGAAAAACTGTTTTTT. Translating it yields CASRGRGLNEKLFF.

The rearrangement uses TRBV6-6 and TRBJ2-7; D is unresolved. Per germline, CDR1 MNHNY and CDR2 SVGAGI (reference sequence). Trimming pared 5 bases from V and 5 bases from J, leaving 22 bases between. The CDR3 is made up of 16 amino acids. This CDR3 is CASSPQALISGDEQYF. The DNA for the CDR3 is TGTGCCAGCAGTCCCCAGGCCCTGATATCCGGTGACGAGCAGTACTTC.

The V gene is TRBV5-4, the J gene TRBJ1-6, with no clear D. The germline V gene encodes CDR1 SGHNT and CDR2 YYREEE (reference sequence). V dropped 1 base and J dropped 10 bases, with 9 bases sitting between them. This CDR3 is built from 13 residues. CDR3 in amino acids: CASSLYGESPLHF. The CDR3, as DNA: TGTGCCAGCAGCTTGTACGGGGAATCACCCCTCCACTTT.

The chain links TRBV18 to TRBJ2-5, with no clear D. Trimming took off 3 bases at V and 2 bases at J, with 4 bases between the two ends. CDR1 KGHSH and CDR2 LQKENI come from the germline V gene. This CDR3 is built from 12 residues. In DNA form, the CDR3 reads TGTGCCAGCTCACCGCAGCAAGAGACCCAGTACTTC. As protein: CASSPQQETQYF.

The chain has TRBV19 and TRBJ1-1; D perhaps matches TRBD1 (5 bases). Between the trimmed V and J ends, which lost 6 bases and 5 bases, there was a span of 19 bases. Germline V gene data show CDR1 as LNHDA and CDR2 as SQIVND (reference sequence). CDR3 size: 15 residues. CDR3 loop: CASRPGGGRGTEAFF. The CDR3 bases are TGTGCCAGTAGACCTGGCGGTGGGCGGGGGACTGAAGCTTTCTTT.

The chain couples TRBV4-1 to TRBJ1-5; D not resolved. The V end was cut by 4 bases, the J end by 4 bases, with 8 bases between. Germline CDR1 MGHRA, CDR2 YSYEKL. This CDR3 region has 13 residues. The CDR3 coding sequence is TGCGCCAGCAGCCGTTCCGTGAATCAGCCCCAGCATTTT. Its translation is CASSRSVNQPQHF.

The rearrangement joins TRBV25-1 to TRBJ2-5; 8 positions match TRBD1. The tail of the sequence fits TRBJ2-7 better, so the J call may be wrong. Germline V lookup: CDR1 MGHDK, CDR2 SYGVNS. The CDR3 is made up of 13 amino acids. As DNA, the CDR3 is TGTGCCAGCAGGGGACAGGACTCCTACGAGCAGTACTTC. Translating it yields CASRGQDSYEQYF.

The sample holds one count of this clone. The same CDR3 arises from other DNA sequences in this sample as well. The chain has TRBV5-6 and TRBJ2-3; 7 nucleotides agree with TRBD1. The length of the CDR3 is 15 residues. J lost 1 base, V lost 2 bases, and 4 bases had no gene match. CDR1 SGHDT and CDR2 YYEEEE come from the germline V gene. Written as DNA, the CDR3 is TGTGCCAGCAGCTTTAGGACAGGAGGCACAGATACGCAGTATTTT. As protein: CASSFRTGGTDTQYF.

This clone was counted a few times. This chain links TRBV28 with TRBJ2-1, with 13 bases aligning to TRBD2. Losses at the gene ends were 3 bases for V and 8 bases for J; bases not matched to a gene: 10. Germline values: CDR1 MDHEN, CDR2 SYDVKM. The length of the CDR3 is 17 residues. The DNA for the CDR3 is TGTGCCAGCAGTTTTGCCCTGACTAGCGGGGGGATGGATGAGCAGTTCTTC. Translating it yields CASSFALTSGGMDEQFF.

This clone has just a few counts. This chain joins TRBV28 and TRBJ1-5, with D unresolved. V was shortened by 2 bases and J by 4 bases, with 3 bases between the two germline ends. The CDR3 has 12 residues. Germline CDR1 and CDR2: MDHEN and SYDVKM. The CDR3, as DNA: TGTGCCAGCAGTTTACAGAATCAGCCCCAGCATTTT. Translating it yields CASSLQNQPQHF. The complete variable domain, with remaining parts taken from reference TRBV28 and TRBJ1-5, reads DVKVTQSSRYLVKRTGEKVFLECVQDMDHENMFWYRQDPGLGLRLIYFSYDVKMKEKGDIPEGYSVSREKKERFSLILESASTNQTSMYLCASSLQNQPQHFGDGTRLSIL.

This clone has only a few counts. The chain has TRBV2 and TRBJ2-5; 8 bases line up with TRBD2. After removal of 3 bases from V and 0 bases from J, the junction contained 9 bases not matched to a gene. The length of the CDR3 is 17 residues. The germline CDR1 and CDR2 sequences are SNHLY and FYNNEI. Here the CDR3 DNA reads TGTGCCAGCAGTGAGGGCCCTATTAGCGGGAACCAAGAGACCCAGTACTTC. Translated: CASSEGPISGNQETQYF.

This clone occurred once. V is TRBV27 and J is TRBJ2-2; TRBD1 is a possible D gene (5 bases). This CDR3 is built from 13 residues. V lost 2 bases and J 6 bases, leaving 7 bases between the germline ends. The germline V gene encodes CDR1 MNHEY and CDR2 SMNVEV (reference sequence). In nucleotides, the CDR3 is TGTGCCAGCAGTTTAGTAGGGGCCGGGGAGCTGTTTTTT. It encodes CASSLVGAGELFF.

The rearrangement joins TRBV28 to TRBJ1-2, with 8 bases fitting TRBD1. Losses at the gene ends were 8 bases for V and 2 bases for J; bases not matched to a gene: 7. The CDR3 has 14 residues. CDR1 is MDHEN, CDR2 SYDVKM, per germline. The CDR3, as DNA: TGTGCCAGCGGCCCAGGGGGCGCGAACTATGGCTACACCTTC. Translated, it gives CASGPGGANYGYTF.

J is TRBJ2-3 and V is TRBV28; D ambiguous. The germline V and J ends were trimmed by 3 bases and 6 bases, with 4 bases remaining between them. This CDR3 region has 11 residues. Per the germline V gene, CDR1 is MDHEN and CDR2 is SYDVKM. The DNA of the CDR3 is TGTGCCAGCAGTTTGCGGGATACGCAGTATTTT. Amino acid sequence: CASSLRDTQYF. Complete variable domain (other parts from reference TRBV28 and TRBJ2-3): DVKVTQSSRYLVKRTGEKVFLECVQDMDHENMFWYRQDPGLGLRLIYFSYDVKMKEKGDIPEGYSVSREKKERFSLILESASTNQTSMYLCASSLRDTQYFGPGTRLTVL.

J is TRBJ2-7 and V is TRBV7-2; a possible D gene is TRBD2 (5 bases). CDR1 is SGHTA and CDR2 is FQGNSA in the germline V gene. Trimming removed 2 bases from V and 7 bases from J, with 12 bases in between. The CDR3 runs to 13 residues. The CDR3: CASSLLRVGEQYF. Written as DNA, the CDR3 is TGTGCCAGCAGCTTACTGAGGGTTGGTGAGCAGTACTTC.